What follows are 22 T cell receptor beta chains derived from one specimen sequenced in a study of beta chain features in type 1 diabetes. Expressed TCRB transcripts were sequenced after all isolated RNA was converted to cDNA. Using immunoSEQ multiplex PCR, the repertoire was profiled, and TCRdb retains in-frame clones only, with some absent. Altogether about 140,000 clones are present, roughly 9.3% being singletons, with the ten largest covering 0.55% to 0.65%. The sequencing input was central memory CD4+ T cells from blood. The receptors shown here come from a woman between 40 and 55 years old in good health.

The V and J genes are TRBV5-4 and TRBJ2-7; no clear D. The CDR3 loop spans 15 amino acids. Germline V CDR1 and CDR2: SGHNT, YYREEE (reference sequence). V lost 4 bases, J lost 3 bases, and 17 bases lay in between. The CDR3 loop is CASSQDQSSGYEQYF. In DNA form, the CDR3 reads TGTGCCAGCAGCCAAGATCAGTCGTCAGGCTACGAGCAGTACTTC. Variable domain in full (rest from reference TRBV5-4 and TRBJ2-7): ETGVTQSPTHLIKTRGQQVTLRCSSQSGHNTVSWYQQALGQGPQFIFQYYREEENGRGNFPPRFSGLQFPNYSSELNVNALELDDSALYLCASSQDQSSGYEQYFGPGTRLTVT.

There are a few counts of this clone. This chain uses TRBV7-2 with TRBJ2-5; no clear D gene. Germline assignment: CDR1 SGHTA and CDR2 FQGNSA. Trimming pared 4 bases from V and 1 base from J, leaving 13 bases between. CDR3 size: 15 residues. The CDR3 spells CASSYRVLGQETQYF. The CDR3 bases are TGTGCCAGCAGCTATCGGGTCCTGGGCCAAGAGACCCAGTACTTC.

This clone has only a few counts. The chain combines TRBV9 with TRBJ2-3, with D tentatively TRBD2 (5 bases). The CDR3 has 16 amino acids. Between the trimmed V and J ends, which lost 4 bases and 4 bases, there was a span of 19 bases. The V gene's germline CDR1 is SGDLS and CDR2 YYNGEE. CDR3 nucleotides: TGTGCCAGCAGCCCCCGAGCGGCCGCCCGGGCAGATACGCAGTATTTT. Its protein is CASSPRAAARADTQYF.

This clone has a handful of counts. The chain combines TRBV5-4 with TRBJ1-1, with 10 bases lining up with TRBD1. After removal of 4 bases from V and 0 bases from J, the junction contained 9 bases not matched to a gene. This CDR3 is built from 17 residues. Germline-derived CDR1 and CDR2 are SGHNT and YYREEE (reference sequence). CDR3: CASSPTWTGGMNTEAFF. The DNA for the CDR3 is TGTGCCAGCAGCCCAACTTGGACAGGGGGAATGAACACTGAAGCTTTCTTT.

This chain connects TRBV5-1 to TRBJ2-3; D gene unclear. V lost 4 bases to trimming and J lost 6 bases, with 9 bases between them. Germline-derived CDR1 and CDR2 are SGHRS and YFSETQ. CDR3 size: 12 residues. For the CDR3, the DNA is TGCGCCAGCAGCATCGACTCGGATACGCAGTATTTT. Translated, it gives CASSIDSDTQYF.

J is TRBJ1-5 and V is TRBV6-1; no reliable D call. The germline V gene encodes CDR1 MNHNS and CDR2 SASEGT. The CDR3 extends over 13 amino acids. The V gene lost 11 bases and the J gene lost 2 bases, with 13 bases spanning the gap. The CDR3 spells CAVRWEGNQPQHF. The DNA for the CDR3 is TGTGCCGTCCGGTGGGAGGGCAATCAGCCCCAGCATTTT.

This clone was seen a handful of times. The J gene is TRBJ2-1, the V gene TRBV6-1; 11 bases agree with TRBD1. Per germline, CDR1 MNHNS and CDR2 SASEGT. The trim removed 3 bases at V and 4 bases at J, leaving 5 bases unmatched. CDR3 length: 16 residues. The CDR3 bases are TGTGCCAGCAGTGATGGGACAGGGGGGAGTTACAATGAGCAGTTCTTC. It encodes CASSDGTGGSYNEQFF.

This chain uses TRBV6-1 with TRBJ1-2; the D gene is possibly TRBD1 (6 bases). Trimming removed 0 bases at V and 8 bases at J, with 16 bases between. The CDR3 runs to 15 residues. Germline-derived CDR1 and CDR2 are MNHNS and SASEGT. The CDR3 sequence: CASSEAGGGLGGYTF. The CDR3 DNA sequence: TGTGCCAGCAGTGAAGCAGGCGGGGGGCTAGGAGGCTACACCTTC.

There are many counts of this clone. V gene TRBV6-5 combines with J gene TRBJ1-4; D perhaps matches TRBD1 (6 bases). CDR1 MNHEY and CDR2 SVGAGI come from the germline V gene. Trimming removed 6 bases at V and 8 bases at J, with 16 bases between. The CDR3 runs 14 residues. The CDR3 loop reads CASSLGGGREKLFF. In nucleotides, the CDR3 is TGTGCCAGCAGCCTAGGGGGGGGCCGAGAAAAACTGTTTTTT.

The genes are TRBV4-1 and TRBJ2-1; 14 positions match TRBD2. Germline CDR1 MGHRA, CDR2 YSYEKL. The CDR3 is 16 amino acids. J gave up 8 bases and V 4 bases, and 7 bases lay outside the gene matches. CDR3 DNA: TGCGCCAGCAGCCGAACCGCGGGACTAGCGGGGGATGAGCAGTTCTTC. Translation: CASSRTAGLAGDEQFF.

The CDR3 here is CAISESRGNQPQHF. CDR3 DNA: TGTGCCATCAGTGAGTCTCGGGGGAATCAGCCCCAGCATTTT. The chain uses TRBV10-3 and TRBJ1-5, with D perhaps TRBD1 (5 bases). The germline gives CDR1 ENHRY, CDR2 SYGVKD. Trimming pared 0 bases from V and 4 bases from J, leaving 7 bases between. This CDR3 spans 14 amino acids.

The chain carries TRBV6-5 and TRBJ2-1; D gene uncertain. The length of the CDR3 is 15 residues. V gave up 2 bases and J gave up 0 bases, with 8 bases separating them. The germline V gene has CDR1 MNHEY and CDR2 SVGAGI. For the CDR3, the DNA is TGTGCCAGCAGTTACGCTGGCAGCTCCTACAATGAGCAGTTCTTC. This codes for CASSYAGSSYNEQFF.

This clone was observed a handful of times. At one boundary the junction diverges from the germline segment, which might be a read error. The CDR3 nucleotides read TGTGCCAGCAGATTGGGACAGGGTCAAGAGACCCAGTACTTC. Amino acid sequence: CASRLGQGQETQYF. V and J are TRBV5-6 and TRBJ2-5, with 9 bases that match TRBD1. The CDR3 consists of 14 residues. Germline V lookup: CDR1 SGHDT, CDR2 YYEEEE.

This clone was seen a handful of times. J is TRBJ2-1 and V is TRBV21-1; TRBD2, the D gene given by the table, was not confirmed from the DNA. TRBV21-1 represents a pseudogene. The CDR3 length is 18 residues. The CDR3 nucleotides are TGTGCCAGCACCAACGGGGCGGGGGCCTTCAACTCCTACAATGAGCAGTTCTTC. Translating it yields CASTNGAGAFNSYNEQFF.

CDR3: CASSLRQGGEEQYF. CDR3 bases: TGTGCCAGCAGCTTAAGGCAGGGCGGAGAAGAGCAGTACTTC. This chain links TRBV7-2 with TRBJ2-7; the D gene is possibly TRBD1 (5 bases). The CDR3 spans 14 residues. Germline assignment: CDR1 SGHTA and CDR2 FQGNSA. Trimming removed 2 bases at V and 7 bases at J, with 15 bases between. Drawing the rest from reference TRBV7-2 and TRBJ2-7, the complete variable domain is GAGVSQSPSNKVTEKGKDVELRCDPISGHTALYWYRQSLGQGLEFLIYFQGNSAPDKSGLPSDRFSAERTGGSVSTLTIQRTQQEDSAVYLCASSLRQGGEEQYFGPGTRLTVT.

Only a few counts were recorded for this clone. The V and J genes are TRBV7-2 and TRBJ1-1; 7 bases line up with TRBD1. With 1 base clipped from V and 4 bases from J, the junction kept 9 bases outside the gene matches. CDR1 SGHTA and CDR2 FQGNSA come from the germline V gene. This CDR3 has 16 residues. The CDR3 reads CASSLVTGLIPTEAFF. In DNA, the CDR3 is TGTGCCAGCAGCTTAGTGACAGGGTTAATCCCCACTGAAGCTTTCTTT. The variable domain in full, completed from reference TRBV7-2 and TRBJ1-1, reads GAGVSQSPSNKVTEKGKDVELRCDPISGHTALYWYRQSLGQGLEFLIYFQGNSAPDKSGLPSDRFSAERTGGSVSTLTIQRTQQEDSAVYLCASSLVTGLIPTEAFFGQGTRLTVV.

This clone was detected a few times. The V and J genes are TRBV7-2 and TRBJ2-1; D is possibly TRBD2 (7 bases). CDR1 is SGHTA and CDR2 is FQGNSA in the germline V gene. V shed 5 bases and J shed 9 bases, with 20 bases lying between them. The CDR3 consists of 15 residues. Here the CDR3 DNA reads TGTGCCAGCAGCCTACCCGGGGCGGGGGCTGGTGAGCAGTTCTTC. Encoded protein: CASSLPGAGAGEQFF.

This clone was detected a few times. The CDR3 DNA follows: TGTGCCAGCAGTTTTTACGGGGGGGCACAAGAGACCCAGTACTTC. This translates into CASSFYGGAQETQYF. The chain recombines TRBV27 with TRBJ2-5, with 8 bases matching TRBD2. This CDR3 comprises 15 residues. V shed 3 bases, J shed 2 bases, and the junction held 5 bases outside the gene matches. Germline V gives CDR1 MNHEY, CDR2 SMNVEV (reference sequence).

This clone appeared a few times. The gene calls are TRBV10-3 and TRBJ1-1, with TRBD1 matching 10 bases. Germline lookup yields CDR1 ENHRY and CDR2 SYGVKD. This CDR3 region has 14 residues. The trim removed 7 bases at V and 1 base at J, leaving 3 bases unmatched. This CDR3 is CAITGQGGNTEAFF. The CDR3 DNA follows: TGTGCCATCACCGGACAGGGGGGGAACACTGAAGCTTTCTTT.

This clone was observed a few times. The gene calls are TRBV7-8 and TRBJ1-2; no reliable D call. Trimming shortened V by 2 bases and J by 2 bases, and 6 bases separated the two germline ends. Germline values: CDR1 SGHVS, CDR2 FQNEAQ. This CDR3 is built from 13 residues. CDR3 DNA: TGTGCCAGCAGCTTACTTGAGAACTATGGCTACACCTTC. Translation: CASSLLENYGYTF.

The gene calls are TRBV5-1 and TRBJ2-3, with TRBD2 matching over 11 bases. V lost 0 bases, J lost 5 bases, and 5 bases stayed unmatched. The germline V gene has CDR1 SGHRS and CDR2 YFSETQ. The CDR3 length is 16 residues. CDR3 region: CASSLETSGAGDTQYF. DNA for the CDR3: TGCGCCAGCAGCTTGGAGACTAGCGGGGCGGGAGATACGCAGTATTTT.

The gene calls are TRBV5-5 and TRBJ2-1; TRBD2 matches at 10 bases. The CDR3 has 16 amino acids. Germline trimming cut 2 bases from V and 8 bases from J; bases unmatched to any gene: 10. The V gene's germline CDR1 is SGHKS and CDR2 YYEKEE (reference sequence). The CDR3 bases are TGTGCCAGCAGCTTAAATAAGCGGGGGGGCTTAGATGAGCAGTTCTTC. Translation: CASSLNKRGGLDEQFF.